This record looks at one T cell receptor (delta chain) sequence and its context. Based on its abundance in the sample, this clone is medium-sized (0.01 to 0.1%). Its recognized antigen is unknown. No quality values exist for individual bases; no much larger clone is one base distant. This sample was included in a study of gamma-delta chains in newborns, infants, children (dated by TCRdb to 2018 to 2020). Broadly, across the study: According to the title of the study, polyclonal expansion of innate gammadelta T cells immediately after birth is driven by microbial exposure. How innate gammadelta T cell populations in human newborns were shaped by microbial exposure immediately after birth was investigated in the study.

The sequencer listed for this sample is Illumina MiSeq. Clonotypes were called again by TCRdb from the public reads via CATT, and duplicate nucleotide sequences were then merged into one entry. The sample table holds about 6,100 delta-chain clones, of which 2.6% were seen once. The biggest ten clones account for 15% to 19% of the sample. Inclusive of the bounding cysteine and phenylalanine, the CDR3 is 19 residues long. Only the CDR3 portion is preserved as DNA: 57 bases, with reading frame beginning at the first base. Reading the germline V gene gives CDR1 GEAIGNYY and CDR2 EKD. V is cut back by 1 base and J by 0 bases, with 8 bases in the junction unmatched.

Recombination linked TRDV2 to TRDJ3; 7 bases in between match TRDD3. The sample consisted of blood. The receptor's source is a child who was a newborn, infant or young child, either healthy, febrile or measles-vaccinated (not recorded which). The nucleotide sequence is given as TGTGCCTGTGACACGACTGGGGCTGCCTACTCCTGGGACACCCGACAGATGTTTTTC. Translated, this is CACDTTGAAYSWDTRQMFF.